This TCR beta chain was sequenced for a study of blood T cells in healthy people across ages. A J-beta primer mix and a sample-barcoded 5' primer were used in a second PCR of roughly 6 to 11 cycles. TCRdb recomputed calls from the 5' RACE reads with MiXCR, one row per CDR3 protein. The data hold fewer than 2,000,000 distinct CDR3 sequences, with around 42% observed a single time. Trimming removed 3 bases from V and 8 bases from J, with 16 bases in between. The CDR3 consists of 14 residues. Germline V gene data show CDR1 as SEHNR and CDR2 as FQNEAQ (reference sequence). Source material: blood. The origin of this receptor is a human donor in good health. The genes are TRBV7-9 and TRBJ1-2; D call uncertain. The CDR3 coding sequence is TGTGCCAGCAGCTTCGGAGGGCAGAACGGGGGCTACACCTTC. Protein product: CASSFGGQNGGYTF. The entire variable domain, with the rest obtained from reference TRBV7-9 and TRBJ1-2, is as follows: DTGVSQNPRHKITKRGQNVTFRCDPISEHNRLYWYRQTLGQGPEFLTYFQNEAQLEKSRLLSDRFSAERPKGSFSTLEIQRTEQGDSAMYLCASSFGGQNGGYTFGSGTRLTVV.